These 11 T cell receptor beta chains share one sample of origin, sequenced in a study of Graves' ophthalmopathy and Graves' hyperthyroidism (dated by TCRdb to the late 2010s). Instrument used: Illumina HiSeq 2000. For repertoire sequencing, the TCR beta CDR3 regions were amplified from RNA transcripts. HTBI primers and the Qiagen OneStep RT-PCR kit were used in a first-round RT-PCR, which was followed by a second-round multiplex PCR, size selection and purification. Using fastp at Q25 and MiXCR, TCRdb reprocessed the public reads and kept productive beta chains. Every CDR3 protein is listed once, alongside the most common genes and DNA of its rows. A total of fewer than 600,000 distinct CDR3 sequences appear in this sample, under 15% of them only once. The ten largest account for about a tenth of the sample. Sequencing input: blood. The receptors here all came from a woman aged 30 to 39 with Graves' ophthalmopathy. Donor details come from another sample of the same person, matched by shared clones.

V usage is TRBV7-8 and J usage is TRBJ2-5; tentatively, D is TRBD1 (5 bases). CDR1 and CDR2 from the germline V gene are SGHVS and FQNEAQ. The CDR3 is made up of 17 amino acids. V was shortened by 5 bases and J by 7 bases, with 26 bases between the two germline ends. CDR3: CASSKRRIEGDRGTQYF. The CDR3, as DNA: TGTGCCAGCAGCAAACGAAGAATAGAAGGGGATAGGGGGACCCAGTACTTC.

V usage is TRBV28 and J usage is TRBJ1-1, with D perhaps matching TRBD1 (5 bases). This CDR3 is built from 12 residues. Germline CDR1 reads MDHEN; CDR2 reads SYDVKM. Trimming stripped 11 bases from V and 1 base from J, with 11 bases between. The DNA for the CDR3 is TGTGCCGGCAAGACAGCGAACACTGAAGCTTTCTTT. Its translation: CAGKTANTEAFF.

This clonotype was detected many times. The chain couples TRBV12-3 or TRBV12-4 to TRBJ1-2; possible D gene TRBD1, 5 bases. The V end lost 6 bases, the J end lost 7 bases, and 9 bases lay between the germline ends. The CDR3 extends over 11 amino acids. CDR3: CASSAGFGYTF. The CDR3 region has the DNA TGTGCCAGCAGCGCAGGGTTTGGCTACACCTTC.

This clonotype was seen many times. J is TRBJ1-1 and V is TRBV7-6; D gene unclear. CDR3 length: 15 residues. V gave up 4 bases and J gave up 5 bases, with 17 bases separating them. CDR1 is SGHVS, CDR2 FNYEAQ, per germline. CDR3: CASSSGRTPRTEAFF. CDR3 DNA sequence: TGTGCCAGCAGCTCAGGAAGGACGCCGAGGACTGAAGCTTTCTTT. Combining the CDR3 with reference TRBV7-6 and TRBJ1-1 gives the whole variable domain GAGVSQSPRYKVTKRGQDVALRCDPISGHVSLYWYRQALGQGPEFLTYFNYEAQQDKSGLPNDRFSAERPEGSISTLTIQRTEQRDSAMYRCASSSGRTPRTEAFFGQGTRLTVV.

The chain carries TRBV6-1 and TRBJ1-5; a weak D match, TRBD1 (5 bases). The CDR3 has 15 residues. Germline CDR1 and CDR2: MNHNS and SASEGT. V lost 5 bases, J lost 2 bases, and 13 bases lay in between. The CDR3 DNA reads TGTGCCAGCAGTAAACAGCGAGGGGGCAATCAGCCCCAGCATTTT. Translating it yields CASSKQRGGNQPQHF.

As for this clonotype: An end of the junction differs from the germline gene, which may be a read error. CDR3 sequence (DNA): TGTGCCAGCAGCCAAGATCCAGCCCGAGCGGGCATTAAGTACTTC. It yields the protein CASSQDPARAGIKYF. J is TRBJ2-4 and V is TRBV3-1; possibly TRBD2 for D (6 bases). Germline V CDR1 and CDR2: LGHDT, YNNKEL (reference sequence). This CDR3 is built from 15 residues.

This clonotype was seen at least ten times. CDR3 nucleotide sequence: TGCGCCAGCAGTGAGTCCTACTCTGAAGCTTTCTTT. This sequence encodes CASSESYSEAFF. V usage is TRBV10-2 and J usage is TRBJ1-1; D is unresolved. Germline-derived CDR1 and CDR2 are WSHSY and SAAADI. This CDR3 has 12 amino acids. V shed 0 bases and J shed 6 bases, with 5 bases lying between them.

J is TRBJ2-5 and V is TRBV9, with D possibly called TRBD1 or TRBD2 (5 bases each). CDR3 length: 15 residues. Deletions cut 0 bases from V and 3 bases from J, with 12 bases between. Germline V gene sequence: CDR1 SGDLS, CDR2 YYNGEE. CDR3 coding DNA: TGTGCCAGCAGCGTAGCCTCCGGGGCCGAAGAGACCCAGTACTTC. The encoded protein is CASSVASGAEETQYF.

This clonotype was observed many times. The chain uses TRBV12-5 and TRBJ1-5; D gene unclear. The germline CDR1 and CDR2 sequences are LGHNT and FRNRAP. This CDR3 contains 13 residues. Trimming pared 4 bases from V and 4 bases from J, leaving 8 bases between. Here the CDR3 reads CASGSEPNQPQHF. CDR3 DNA sequence: TGTGCTAGTGGTTCTGAGCCTAATCAGCCCCAGCATTTT.

The V and J genes are TRBV30 and TRBJ2-7, with a possible D match to TRBD1 (6 bases). This CDR3 contains 14 residues. Per germline, CDR1 GTSNPN and CDR2 SVGIG (reference sequence). V was clipped by 2 bases and J by 2 bases, with 13 bases between them. The chain's CDR3 is CAWSSRTEAYEQYF. CDR3 DNA: TGTGCCTGGAGTTCCCGGACAGAAGCCTACGAGCAGTACTTC.

This chain uses TRBV15 with TRBJ2-7, with 9 positions matching TRBD1. Trimming cost V 6 bases and J 5 bases; bases outside gene matches: 11. Germline V gene data show CDR1 as LNHNV and CDR2 as YYDKDF (reference sequence). This CDR3 spans 15 amino acids. The CDR3 is CATSSRGTGSHEQYF. The CDR3 nucleotides read TGTGCCACCAGTTCTAGAGGGACAGGGTCACACGAGCAGTACTTC.